This TCR beta chain was identified in a study of shared clonotypes between healthy human individuals (dated by TCRdb to about 2020). About the full investigation: The cohort comprised two women and three men aged 18 to 49 years. For each donor, CD4 naive and CD4 memory were each run on three plates, CD8 naive on two plates, and CD8 memory on one plate. To estimate repertoire size and how much clonotype sharing occurs between individuals, the study deeply sequenced the blood TCR repertoires of several healthy adults. To increase sequencing depth and limit assay-specific biases, different laboratories used diverse techniques to prepare libraries and sequence TCR repertoires. Each donor's leukapheresis produced roughly between roughly 0.85 and 9.5 billion PBMCs.

For this chain, trimming is 3 bases at the V end and 3 bases at the J end, and the number of junction bases without a gene match is 4. The CDR3 runs 14 amino acids, cysteine and phenylalanine included. CDR3 DNA is the only sequence kept; it has 42 bases, read in frame from the first base. Sequences SGHRS (CDR1) and YFSETQ (CDR2) are obtained from the germline V gene. Overall study results and their limits: Sampling was limited to blood, and TCR repertoires in tissue likely differ from TCR repertoires in blood. When four donors were compared, the shared fraction of clonotypes was around 4.6% for naive CD4, about 4% for naive CD8, 2% to 2.5% for memory CD4, and about 0.36% for memory CD8. The genetic and exposure-history diversity represented was limited by the small number of donors. Higher generation probabilities were observed for clonotypes shared by all four sorted-subset donors than for non-shared clonotypes. Rarefaction of sorted-subset datasets indicated incomplete sequencing despite the large sequencing depth. Estimated clonotype richness was generally larger for naive than for memory subsets. Pairwise subsampling led to the expectation that sequencing depth would affect the degree of clonotype sharing among donors.

Using the deep immunoSEQ assay, multiplex PCR amplified TCR CDR3 regions from genomic DNA. For each cell subset, the extracted genomic DNA was distributed evenly across all wells of several immunoSEQ 96-well plates, and each plate served as one replicate. For sorted subsets, around 0.2 ug of genomic DNA, equivalent to 30,000 or so T cell genomes, went into each replicate PCR. Purified libraries were measured with a Qubit 3.0 fluorometer, size-checked on a Bioanalyzer 2100, and measured again with the KAPA Library Quantification kit. Every immunoSEQ 96-well plate was sequenced on a dedicated single-read 150-cycle Illumina NextSeq 550 flow cell. The source study handled its data this way. Because the immunoSEQ output held only junctional sequences and lacked quality scores, the filtering could not match the filtering applied to full-length reads. Sequences were annotated with PyIR, a Python wrapper for IgBLAST v1.9, and V/J genes and CDR3 were assigned using IMGT germline references. Reads were filtered out if the reads had weak V/J assignments (E-value above 1e-6), no CDR3, stop codons, out-of-frame junctions, or ambiguous translated residues. V3J clonotypes were defined as sequences sharing the same inferred V gene, J gene, and CDR3 amino acid sequence. The percentage overlap between two repertoires was calculated by dividing the number of shared unique clonotypes by the size of the smaller repertoire. RTK rarefaction, the Chao1 estimator, and Recon v2.1 estimates of unobserved clonotypes were used to assess repertoire richness. Generation probabilities for all TCRbeta clonotypes obtained by the gDNA method from a few donors were computed using OLGA. Held by TCRdb, this immuneACCESS table contains in-frame sequences only and omits some clones. Under half of the omission traces to an unresolved V gene where checked; the cause of the rest is unknown. D and trimming were read from the DNA, whereas the V and J calls and clone size are those reported in that table. The sample table holds about 2 million clones, of which 85% to 95% were seen once. The ten largest account for about 0.13% of the sample.

Details on this clone: Its antigen is not yet known. Qualities for individual bases were not recorded, and no much larger clone is one base off.

Donors were healthy HIV-negative adults with no recently reported acute infections or vaccinations. Every donor was a Caucasian adult living in Nashville, Tennessee, USA. CD4+ T cells were enriched by magnetic negative selection, after which naive cells were positively selected on CD45RA and the negative fraction was taken as the memory subset. Blood was obtained by leukapheresis, after which PBMCs were separated by Ficoll-Histopaque density gradient centrifugation and cryopreserved in liquid nitrogen vapor phase. Purity and quantity of every magnetically sorted T cell population were checked by analytical flow cytometry. Each sorted fraction had its genomic DNA isolated and then quantified by UV absorbance on a Nanodrop 2000c.

This TCR was recovered from a man aged 18 to 29 in good health. Sequences were obtained from naive CD4+ T cells sorted from blood. The cell subset or site tag for this specimen amounts to: CD45RA+ positively selected. The chain couples TRBV5-1 to TRBJ2-5; 8 bases in between match TRBD1. The DNA is as follows: TGCGCCAGCAGCTCGTCGACAGGGGAAGAGACCCAGTACTTC. This translates into CASSSSTGEETQYF.